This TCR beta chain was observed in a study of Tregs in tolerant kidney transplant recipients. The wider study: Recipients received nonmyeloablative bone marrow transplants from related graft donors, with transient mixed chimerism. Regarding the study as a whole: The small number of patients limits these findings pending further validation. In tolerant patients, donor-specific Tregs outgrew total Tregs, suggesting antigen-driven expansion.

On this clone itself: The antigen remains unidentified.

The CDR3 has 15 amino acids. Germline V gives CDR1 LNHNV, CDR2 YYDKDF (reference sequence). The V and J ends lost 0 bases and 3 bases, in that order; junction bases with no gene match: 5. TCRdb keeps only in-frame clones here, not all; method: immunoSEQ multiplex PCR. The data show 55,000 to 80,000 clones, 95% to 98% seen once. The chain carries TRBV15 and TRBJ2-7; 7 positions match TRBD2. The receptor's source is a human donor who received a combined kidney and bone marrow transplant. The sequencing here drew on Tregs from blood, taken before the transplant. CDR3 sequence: CATSREARGIYEQYF. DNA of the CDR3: TGTGCCACCAGCAGAGAGGCGCGGGGGATCTACGAGCAGTACTTC.